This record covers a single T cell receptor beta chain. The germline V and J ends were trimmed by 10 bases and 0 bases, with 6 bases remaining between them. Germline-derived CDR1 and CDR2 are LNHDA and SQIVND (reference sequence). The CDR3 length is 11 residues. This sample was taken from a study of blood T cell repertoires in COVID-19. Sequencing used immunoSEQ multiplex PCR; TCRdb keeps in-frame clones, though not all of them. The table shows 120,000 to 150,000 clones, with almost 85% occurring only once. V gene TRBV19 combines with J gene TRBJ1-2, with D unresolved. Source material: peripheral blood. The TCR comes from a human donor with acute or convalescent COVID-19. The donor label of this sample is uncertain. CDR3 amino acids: CATLSNYGYTF. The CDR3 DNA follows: TGTGCCACCCTCTCTAACTATGGCTACACCTTC. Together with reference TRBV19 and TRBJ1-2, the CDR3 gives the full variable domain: DGGITQSPKYLFRKEGQNVTLSCEQNLNHDAMYWYRQDPGQGLRLIYYSQIVNDFQKGDIAEGYSVSREKKESFPLTVTSAQKNPTAFYLCATLSNYGYTFGSGTRLTVV.